The 26 T cell receptor beta chains listed next were all sequenced from one sample in a study of blood T cell repertoires in COVID-19. TCRdb keeps only in-frame clones here, not all; method: immunoSEQ multiplex PCR. The sample yields around 210,000 clones, roughly 88% seen once. The specimen was peripheral blood. Receptor source: a human donor in a cohort sampled during active COVID-19.

V gene TRBV6-5 combines with J gene TRBJ1-4; tentatively, D is TRBD1 (6 bases). The CDR3 length is 15 residues. The germline V gene has CDR1 MNHEY and CDR2 SVGAGI. Trimming left V 7 bases short and J 7 bases short, with 19 bases between. Here the CDR3 reads CASTPGKGGGEKLFF. The CDR3 DNA reads TGTGCCAGCACCCCCGGGAAGGGAGGGGGTGAAAAACTGTTTTTT.

Only a few counts were recorded for this clone. The V call is TRBV5-1, the J call TRBJ1-1, with unresolved D. V lost 4 bases and J 5 bases, leaving 15 bases between the germline ends. The germline gives CDR1 SGHRS, CDR2 YFSETQ. The CDR3 is made up of 14 amino acids. For the CDR3, the DNA is TGCGCCAGCAGCCTACACGGGGAAGGTACTGAAGCTTTCTTT. Protein: CASSLHGEGTEAFF.

V gene TRBV5-1 combines with J gene TRBJ2-2; 11 bases agree with TRBD2. Germline trimming cut 2 bases from V and 5 bases from J; bases unmatched to any gene: 5. The CDR3 is 16 amino acids. Germline values: CDR1 SGHRS, CDR2 YFSETQ. The DNA for the CDR3 is TGCGCCAGCAGCTTAACTAGCGGGAGTGGTACCGGGGAGCTGTTTTTT. Translation: CASSLTSGSGTGELFF.

The rearrangement links TRBV4-1 to TRBJ1-5, with D perhaps TRBD1 (5 bases). This CDR3 comprises 21 residues. Germline assignment: CDR1 MGHRA and CDR2 YSYEKL. Trimming left V 3 bases short and J 0 bases short, with 27 bases between. The CDR3 DNA reads as TGCGCCAGCAGCCAGGGTCCCGCCAGGAGGGGCCTTCAGTATAGCAATCAGCCCCAGCATTTT. Amino acid sequence: CASSQGPARRGLQYSNQPQHF.

The J gene is TRBJ2-7, the V gene TRBV6-5; 12 bases map to TRBD2. CDR1 is MNHEY, CDR2 SVGAGI, per germline. V trimming: 4 bases; J trimming: 4 bases; junction bases outside the gene matches: 2. The CDR3 has 14 residues. CDR3 DNA: TGTGCCAGCAGTTCGGGACTAGCGGGTTACGAGCAGTACTTC. Translation: CASSSGLAGYEQYF.

V gene TRBV5-1 combines with J gene TRBJ2-1; the match to TRBD1 covers 9 bases. The CDR3 consists of 15 residues. Germline trimming cut 1 base from V and 7 bases from J; bases unmatched to any gene: 6. Germline values: CDR1 SGHRS, CDR2 YFSETQ. In DNA form, the CDR3 reads TGCGCCAGCAGCTTGTTGGGGGACAGGGCAAATGAGCAGTTCTTC. Amino acid sequence: CASSLLGDRANEQFF. Drawing the rest from reference TRBV5-1 and TRBJ2-1, the complete variable domain is KAGVTQTPRYLIKTRGQQVTLSCSPISGHRSVSWYQQTPGQGLQFLFEYFSETQRNKGNFPGRFSGRQFSNSRSEMNVSTLELGDSALYLCASSLLGDRANEQFFGPGTRLTVL.

This clone is a singleton in its sample. The CDR3 nucleotides are TGTGCCTCTAGCCCCAAATTATATAGCAATCAGCCCCAGCATTTT. Protein: CASSPKLYSNQPQHF. The chain combines TRBV19 with TRBJ1-5; D gene unclear. Germline CDR1 LNHDA, CDR2 SQIVND (reference sequence). Trimming took 11 bases from V and 0 from J, leaving 17 bases between them. This CDR3 is built from 15 residues.

The CDR3, as DNA: TGTGCCAGCACCTATTACAGGGGGAATGAGCAGTTCTTC. Its translation is CASTYYRGNEQFF. The J gene is TRBJ2-1, the V gene TRBV28, with TRBD1 matching 8 bases. The trim removed 7 bases at V and 7 bases at J, leaving 6 bases unmatched. The germline CDR1 and CDR2 sequences are MDHEN and SYDVKM. The CDR3 contains 13 residues.

CDR3 coding DNA: TGTGCCAGCACCAGGGACAGGGGCAGCGAGCAGTTCTTC. This codes for CASTRDRGSEQFF. The chain combines TRBV7-2 with TRBJ2-1, with 10 nucleotides matching TRBD1. The CDR3 sequence is 13 residues long. V gave up 7 bases and J gave up 10 bases; unmatched junction bases: 7. CDR1 is SGHTA and CDR2 is FQGNSA in the germline V gene.

This clone has only a few counts. The chain uses TRBV27 and TRBJ1-5, with 7 bases that match TRBD1. V lost 3 bases, J lost 7 bases, and 9 bases stayed unmatched. Germline-derived CDR1 and CDR2 are MNHEY and SMNVEV (reference sequence). This CDR3 is built from 15 residues. The CDR3 nucleotides read TGTGCCAGCAGTTTGTCACAGGGGCCGCAACAGCCCCAGCATTTT. Protein sequence: CASSLSQGPQQPQHF.

This clone came up once. This sequence joins TRBV2 and TRBJ2-3; 9 nucleotides align to TRBD1. V dropped 4 bases and J dropped 3; count of bases not matched to a gene: 5. The V gene's germline CDR1 is SNHLY and CDR2 FYNNEI. The CDR3 has 15 amino acids. CDR3 amino acids: CASSGGQGWTDTQYF. In DNA, the CDR3 is TGTGCCAGCAGTGGAGGACAGGGGTGGACAGATACGCAGTATTTT.

V and J are TRBV5-1 and TRBJ2-1, with unresolved D. Deletions cut 4 bases from V and 6 bases from J, with 11 bases between. Germline assignment: CDR1 SGHRS and CDR2 YFSETQ. CDR3 length: 13 residues. Written as DNA, the CDR3 is TGCGCCAGCAGCCCACGGAGCAGCAATGAGCAGTTCTTC. Translated: CASSPRSSNEQFF. The full variable domain, completed using reference TRBV5-1 and TRBJ2-1, is KAGVTQTPRYLIKTRGQQVTLSCSPISGHRSVSWYQQTPGQGLQFLFEYFSETQRNKGNFPGRFSGRQFSNSRSEMNVSTLELGDSALYLCASSPRSSNEQFFGPGTRLTVL.

The chain links TRBV19 to TRBJ2-7; D may be TRBD1 (6 bases). Trimming removed 7 bases from V and 5 bases from J, with 18 bases in between. CDR3 size: 14 residues. Germline CDR1 and CDR2: LNHDA and SQIVND (reference sequence). CDR3 coding DNA: TGTGCCAGTACCCCGGACAGTAATACGCACGAGCAGTACTTC. It is translated as CASTPDSNTHEQYF.

This chain joins TRBV5-1 and TRBJ2-1; TRBD1 matches 8 bases. Germline V CDR1 and CDR2: SGHRS, YFSETQ. Trimming cost V 0 bases and J 8 bases; bases outside gene matches: 10. The CDR3 sequence is 16 residues long. The CDR3 sequence: CASSLVPGQAQDEQFF. CDR3 DNA sequence: TGCGCCAGCAGCTTGGTACCGGGACAGGCTCAGGATGAGCAGTTCTTC.

This chain links TRBV4-1 with TRBJ2-4, with TRBD1 identical over 10 bases. This CDR3 is built from 21 residues. Germline-derived CDR1 and CDR2 are MGHRA and YSYEKL. The J segment lost 0 bases and the V segment lost 4 bases, leaving 18 bases of the junction unmatched. CDR3 loop: CASSPIGAGTGEGIAKNIQYF. CDR3 sequence (DNA): TGCGCCAGCAGCCCGATAGGAGCCGGGACAGGGGAAGGTATAGCCAAAAACATTCAGTACTTC.

This clone was picked up many times. V gene TRBV28 combines with J gene TRBJ2-1, with 7 nucleotides matching TRBD2. This CDR3 is built from 13 residues. The germline gives CDR1 MDHEN, CDR2 SYDVKM. V gave up 6 bases and J gave up 7 bases; unmatched junction bases: 6. The CDR3 nucleotides are TGTGCCAGCAGCCCGAGGACTAGGAATGAGCAGTTCTTC. As protein: CASSPRTRNEQFF.

This clone was picked up one time. The chain recombines TRBV6-5 with TRBJ2-2; D perhaps matches TRBD2 (5 bases). Germline V gene lookup returns CDR1 MNHEY and CDR2 SVGAGI. The CDR3 covers 14 residues. V was trimmed by 1 base and J by 2 bases, leaving 5 bases between them. The CDR3 region has the DNA TGTGCCAGCAGTTACTGGACTAACACCGGGGAGCTGTTTTTT. Amino acids: CASSYWTNTGELFF.

The V and J genes are TRBV18 and TRBJ2-1; 7 nucleotides line up with TRBD1. The germline CDR1 and CDR2 sequences are KGHSH and LQKENI. The CDR3 totals 15 residues. With V trimmed by 3 bases and J by 2 bases, 4 bases remained unmatched. CDR3 in amino acids: CASSPPGTAYNEQFF. The CDR3 DNA reads as TGTGCCAGCTCACCCCCCGGGACAGCCTACAATGAGCAGTTCTTC.

This chain connects TRBV28 to TRBJ1-1, with D perhaps matching TRBD1 (5 bases). This CDR3 comprises 15 residues. Trimming cost V 6 bases and J 4 bases, with 18 bases left between them. Germline V gene lookup returns CDR1 MDHEN and CDR2 SYDVKM. The CDR3 DNA sequence: TGTGCCAGCAGAACACCCAGGCTGGGGGGCACTGAAGCTTTCTTT. Translating gives CASRTPRLGGTEAFF.

The genes are TRBV7-9 and TRBJ1-4, with D possibly TRBD1 on 6 matching bases. CDR1 is SEHNR, CDR2 FQNEAQ, per germline (reference sequence). V was shortened by 2 bases and J by 4 bases, with 14 bases between the two germline ends. The CDR3 length is 16 residues. CDR3 loop: CASSLSIGGDNEKLFF. The CDR3 bases are TGTGCCAGCAGCTTATCCATTGGGGGCGATAATGAAAAACTGTTTTTT.

The rearrangement links TRBV6-1 to TRBJ2-6; D might be TRBD1 (6 bases). V was shortened by 4 bases and J by 0 bases, with 13 bases between the two germline ends. CDR3 size: 17 residues. From germline, CDR1 is MNHNS and CDR2 SASEGT. In nucleotides, the CDR3 is TGTGCCAGCAGTGGAAGGGGGTTTCACTCTGGGGCCAACGTCCTGACTTTC. Encoded protein: CASSGRGFHSGANVLTF.

The chain couples TRBV6-4 to TRBJ2-1; 16 bases are shared with TRBD2. Germline V gene sequence: CDR1 MRHNA, CDR2 SNTAGT. The ends lost 5 bases at V and 5 bases at J; junction bases unmatched: 9. The CDR3 loop spans 18 amino acids. CDR3 residues: CASSRGTSGRAAHNEQFF. In DNA, the CDR3 is TGTGCCAGCAGTCGCGGGACTAGCGGGAGGGCCGCCCACAATGAGCAGTTCTTC.

J is TRBJ2-3 and V is TRBV7-6; D is possibly TRBD1 (5 bases). CDR3 size: 15 residues. V dropped 1 base and J dropped 0 bases, with 8 bases sitting between them. Germline CDR1 reads SGHVS; CDR2 reads FNYEAQ. CDR3 sequence (DNA): TGTGCCAGCAGCTTAGAGACAGAAAGCACAGATACGCAGTATTTT. Amino acid sequence: CASSLETESTDTQYF.

V usage is TRBV2 and J usage is TRBJ1-6; TRBD1 is a possible D gene (5 bases). The V gene lost 7 bases and the J gene lost 8 bases, with 21 bases spanning the gap. In germline, CDR1 is SNHLY, CDR2 FYNNEI. There are 16 residues in the CDR3. This CDR3 is CASISSGGEGYSPLHF. The CDR3 coding sequence is TGTGCCAGCATCTCGTCCGGGGGGGAGGGCTATTCACCCCTCCACTTT.

The V call is TRBV10-1, the J call TRBJ1-1; D remains unclear. The germline V and J ends were trimmed by 2 bases and 1 base, with 5 bases remaining between them. The CDR3 runs 13 residues. Germline CDR1 WNHNN, CDR2 SYGVQD (reference sequence). CDR3 loop: CASSENGNTEAFF. CDR3 nucleotides: TGCGCCAGCAGTGAGAACGGGAACACTGAAGCTTTCTTT.

V is TRBV5-6 and J is TRBJ2-7; 7 bases agree with TRBD2. CDR1 and CDR2 (germline): SGHDT, YYEEEE. J was trimmed by 2 bases and V by 4 bases; bases with no gene match: 9. This CDR3 contains 15 residues. In nucleotides, the CDR3 is TGTGCCAGCAGCCCGGGAGGCGGGGGTGCCTACGAGCAGTACTTC. Translating gives CASSPGGGGAYEQYF.